The 20 T cell receptor beta chains listed next were all sequenced from one sample in a study of Graves' ophthalmopathy and Graves' hyperthyroidism. Amplification of the TCR beta CDR3 regions used RNA transcripts (as template). The authors performed first-round RT-PCR with HTBI primers and then a second-round multiplex PCR. TCRdb reanalysed the multiplex PCR reads using MiXCR and keeps one entry per CDR3 protein. The profile shows about 420,000 distinct CDR3 sequences, 20% to 25% of them singletons. Sample: peripheral blood. The receptor source for this set is a young woman with stable Graves' hyperthyroidism.

This clonotype was seen ten or more times. The rearrangement links TRBV10-3 to TRBJ1-2; no reliable D call. CDR1 ENHRY and CDR2 SYGVKD come from the germline V gene. Trimming left V 5 bases short and J 1 base short, with 20 bases between. This CDR3 spans 17 amino acids. The CDR3 loop is CAISPNRRGHHNYGYTF. DNA of the CDR3: TGTGCCATCAGTCCCAACCGACGGGGTCACCATAACTATGGCTACACCTTC.

The rearrangement links TRBV11-1 to TRBJ2-7; D gene ambiguous. Germline V gene sequence: CDR1 SGHAT, CDR2 FQDESV (reference sequence). This CDR3 comprises 16 residues. Trimming cost V 6 bases and J 7 bases, with 25 bases left between them. The CDR3 is CASSNSDRNYLHEQYF. The CDR3 nucleotides read TGTGCCAGCAGTAACTCGGACCGAAACTACCTGCATGAGCAGTACTTC.

This clonotype was picked up many times. The chain has TRBV7-9 and TRBJ2-5; 7 nucleotides line up with TRBD2. V lost 3 bases and J lost 8; bases outside the gene matches: 9. Per the germline V gene, CDR1 is SEHNR and CDR2 is FQNEAQ (reference sequence). The CDR3 loop spans 14 amino acids. In nucleotides, the CDR3 is TGTGCCAGCAGCTTTCGGTCGGGAGGAGGTACCCAGTACTTC. Translated: CASSFRSGGGTQYF.

This clonotype was seen repeatedly, ten times or more. This sequence joins TRBV4-1 and TRBJ2-5, with TRBD2 matching over 10 bases. This CDR3 is built from 13 residues. Germline CDR1 MGHRA, CDR2 YSYEKL. V dropped 5 bases and J dropped 3; count of bases not matched to a gene: 0. In DNA form, the CDR3 reads TGCGCCAGCAGCACTAGCGGGGAAGAGACCCAGTACTTC. Translated: CASSTSGEETQYF.

This clonotype was seen more than once but under ten times. This rearrangement joins TRBV5-1 to TRBJ2-5, with 9 bases lining up with TRBD1. CDR1 and CDR2 from the germline V gene are SGHRS and YFSETQ. The V gene end was trimmed by 3 bases and the J gene end by 4 bases; junction bases not matched to a gene: 13. The CDR3 is 17 residues long. CDR3 sequence reads: CASSSSTGTGIGETQYF. CDR3 nucleotide sequence: TGCGCCAGCAGCTCCTCTACGGGGACAGGGATCGGAGAGACCCAGTACTTC.

This clonotype has ten or more counts. This chain joins TRBV7-2 and TRBJ2-2; no clear D gene. The CDR3 is 15 residues long. Per germline, CDR1 SGHTA and CDR2 FQGNSA. Trimming shortened V by 2 bases and J by 6 bases, and 13 bases separated the two germline ends. The CDR3 loop reads CASSLRAPSAGELFF. The CDR3 DNA reads TGTGCCAGCAGCTTAAGGGCCCCCTCTGCCGGGGAGCTGTTTTTT. The full variable domain, rest sourced from reference TRBV7-2 and TRBJ2-2, is GAGVSQSPSNKVTEKGKDVELRCDPISGHTALYWYRQSLGQGLEFLIYFQGNSAPDKSGLPSDRFSAERTGGSVSTLTIQRTQQEDSAVYLCASSLRAPSAGELFFGEGSRLTVL.

This clonotype was found many times. The chain carries TRBV28 and TRBJ2-4; D tentatively fits TRBD1 or TRBD2 (5 bases each). The CDR3 totals 17 residues. Germline loops: CDR1 MDHEN, CDR2 SYDVKM. The ends were cut back, 2 bases at V and 0 bases at J, with 14 bases in the middle. The CDR3 reads CASSLNQGAVAKNIQYF. The CDR3 DNA sequence: TGTGCCAGCAGTTTAAACCAGGGAGCGGTAGCCAAAAACATTCAGTACTTC.

Many counts were recorded for this clonotype. The junction differs from germline at one of its ends, possibly a read error. The chain links TRBV7-2 to TRBJ2-7; TRBD2 matches 8 bases. Germline CDR1 and CDR2: SGHTA and FQGNSA. The CDR3 totals 15 residues. The CDR3 protein is CASSLVTSGLYEQYF. The CDR3 coding sequence is TGTGCCAGCAGTTTAGTCACTAGCGGTCTCTACGAGCAGTACTTC.

This chain joins TRBV6-2 or TRBV6-3 and TRBJ2-2; no clear D. The germline V gene has CDR1 MNHEY and CDR2 SVGEGT. V lost 6 bases, J lost 1 base, and 9 bases lay in between. The CDR3 contains 14 residues. CDR3 DNA sequence: TGTGCCAGCAGAAAGACGCTGAACACCGGGGAGCTGTTTTTT. Translating it yields CASRKTLNTGELFF.

The table lists this clonotype with many counts. The J gene is TRBJ2-7, the V gene TRBV24-1, with D tentatively TRBD1 or TRBD2 (5 bases each). The CDR3 has 15 residues. From germline, CDR1 is KGHDR and CDR2 SFDVKD. Trimming took 4 bases from V and 4 from J, leaving 16 bases between them. Here the CDR3 DNA reads TGTGCCACCAGTGAGCCGGGACCCCTTGAATACGAGCAGTACTTC. Its translation: CATSEPGPLEYEQYF.

This clonotype was seen many times. V is TRBV7-9 and J is TRBJ2-7; D may match TRBD1 or TRBD2 (5 bases each). From germline, CDR1 is SEHNR and CDR2 FQNEAQ (reference sequence). The length of the CDR3 is 15 residues. V shed 1 base and J shed 6 bases, with 16 bases lying between them. Written as DNA, the CDR3 is TGTGCCAGCAGCTTAGAAACGGGCTATGGGGGCGAGCAGTACTTC. It encodes CASSLETGYGGEQYF.

This clonotype was seen repeatedly, ten times or more. The chain is built from TRBV12-3 or TRBV12-4 and TRBJ2-5; 10 bases map to TRBD2. V shed 9 bases and J 1 base; nucleotides not matched to a gene: 8. The CDR3 has 15 residues. The CDR3 DNA reads as TGTGCCAGTGGGGGGACTAGCGAGAGCCAAGAGACCCAGTACTTC. Protein: CASGGTSESQETQYF.

This clonotype has a count of ten or more. V and J are TRBV7-2 and TRBJ1-3, with D unclear. This CDR3 spans 15 amino acids. Germline-derived CDR1 and CDR2 are SGHTA and FQGNSA. V was trimmed by 1 base and J by 0 bases, leaving 7 bases between them. The CDR3 loop reads CASSLGGGSGNTIYF. The CDR3 DNA reads as TGTGCCAGCAGCTTAGGCGGCGGCTCTGGAAACACCATATATTTT.

This clonotype was counted at least ten times. The rearrangement joins TRBV6-5 to TRBJ2-7; D remains unclear. CDR3 length: 15 amino acids. Germline V gene lookup returns CDR1 MNHEY and CDR2 SVGAGI. Trimming took 6 bases from V and 1 from J, leaving 16 bases between them. Written as DNA, the CDR3 is TGTGCCAGCAGCCTCTTCAGTAGGAGTTCCTACGAGCAGTACTTC. It translates to CASSLFSRSSYEQYF.

Many counts were recorded for this clonotype. This chain connects TRBV13 to TRBJ2-7, with 11 positions matching TRBD1. Germline CDR1 PRHDT, CDR2 FYEKMQ (reference sequence). The CDR3 has 19 amino acids. V gave up 5 bases and J gave up 2 bases; unmatched junction bases: 17. CDR3 nucleotides: TGTGCCAGCAGCCCCACTAGGCTAATGGGGGGACAGGGGGCCTACGAGCAGTACTTC. This encodes CASSPTRLMGGQGAYEQYF. Supplemented by reference TRBV13 and TRBJ2-7, the full variable domain reads AAGVIQSPRHLIKEKRETATLKCYPIPRHDTVYWYQQGPGQDPQFLISFYEKMQSDKGSIPDRFSAQQFSDYHSELNMSSLELGDSALYFCASSPTRLMGGQGAYEQYFGPGTRLTVT.

The J gene is TRBJ2-7, the V gene TRBV10-2; TRBD2 is a possible D gene (5 bases). Germline CDR1 reads WSHSY; CDR2 reads SAAADI. This CDR3 contains 17 residues. Trimming took 1 base from V and 0 from J, leaving 16 bases between them. CDR3 DNA sequence: TGCGCCAGCAGTGAGTATGGAGGCGGGTTGGACTCCTACGAGCAGTACTTC. Amino acid sequence: CASSEYGGGLDSYEQYF.

Concerning this clonotype itself: A much larger clone sits a single nucleotide away, making a read error possible. The chain recombines TRBV6-5 with TRBJ2-7, with TRBD1 identical over 10 bases. The CDR3 has 16 residues. Germline V CDR1 and CDR2: MNHEY, SVGAGI. The trim removed 4 bases at V and 7 bases at J, leaving 13 bases unmatched. The CDR3 loop reads CASSSPFGTGVDEQYF. The DNA for the CDR3 is TGTGCCAGCAGTTCCCCATTTGGGACAGGGGTGGATGAGCAGTACTTC.

In its sample, this clonotype was seen many times. This sequence joins TRBV12-3 or TRBV12-4 and TRBJ1-5, with D perhaps TRBD1 (5 bases). The CDR3 runs to 15 residues. The V end lost 6 bases, the J end lost 0 bases, and 12 bases lay between the germline ends. CDR3 in amino acids: CASSAGLYSNQPQHF. The CDR3 DNA reads TGTGCCAGCAGCGCGGGGCTCTATAGCAATCAGCCCCAGCATTTT.

In its sample, this clonotype was seen many times. V gene TRBV30 combines with J gene TRBJ1-2; D remains ambiguous. The CDR3 runs 12 residues. The V end was cut by 3 bases, the J end by 2 bases, with 7 bases between. In germline, CDR1 is GTSNPN, CDR2 SVGIG (reference sequence). The CDR3, as DNA: TGTGCCTGGAGCGCGGGAAACTATGGCTACACCTTC. Encoded protein: CAWSAGNYGYTF.

This chain connects TRBV11-2 to TRBJ2-5, with TRBD2 matching 10 bases. Germline values: CDR1 SGHAT, CDR2 FQNNGV. Trimming cost V 1 base and J 5 bases; bases outside gene matches: 13. This CDR3 has 18 amino acids. CDR3 nucleotides: TGTGCCAGCAGCTTAGGAGGGACTAGCGACAGTTGGTGGGAGACCCAGTACTTC. Its protein is CASSLGGTSDSWWETQYF.